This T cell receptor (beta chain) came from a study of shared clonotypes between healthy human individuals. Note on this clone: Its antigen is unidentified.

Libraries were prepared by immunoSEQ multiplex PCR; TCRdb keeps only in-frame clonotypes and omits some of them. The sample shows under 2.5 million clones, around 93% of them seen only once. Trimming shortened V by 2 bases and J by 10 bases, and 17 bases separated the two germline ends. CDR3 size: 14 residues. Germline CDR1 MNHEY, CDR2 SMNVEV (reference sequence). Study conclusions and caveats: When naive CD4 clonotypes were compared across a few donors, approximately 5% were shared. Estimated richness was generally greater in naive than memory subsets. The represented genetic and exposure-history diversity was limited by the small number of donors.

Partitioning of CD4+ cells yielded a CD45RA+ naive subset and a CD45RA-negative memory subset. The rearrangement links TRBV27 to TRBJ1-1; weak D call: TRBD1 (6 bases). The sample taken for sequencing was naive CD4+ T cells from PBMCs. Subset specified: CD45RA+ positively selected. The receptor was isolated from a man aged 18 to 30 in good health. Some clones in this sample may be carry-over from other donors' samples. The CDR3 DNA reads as TGTGCCAGCAGTTTAGGGGGGGCCAGCTCGGGAGCTTTCTTT. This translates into CASSLGGASSGAFF.